This T cell receptor (beta chain) came from a study of HIV-infected patients and healthy controls. Each CDR3 protein gets one entry after TCRdb re-called the 5' RACE reads with MiXCR. The sample lists about 67,000 distinct CDR3 sequences, 16% occurring once. Germline V gene lookup returns CDR1 SGHTA and CDR2 FQGNSA. The CDR3 has 14 residues. The V end lost 1 base, the J end lost 4 bases, and 10 bases lay between the germline ends. This chain connects TRBV7-2 to TRBJ1-2; D unresolved. Sample: CD4+ T cells from blood. The sequence was obtained from a human donor in good health. The CDR3 region is CASSLEGQAYGYTF. The CDR3 DNA is TGTGCCAGCAGCTTAGAGGGCCAGGCCTATGGCTACACCTTC. The variable domain in full, with the rest retrieved from reference TRBV7-2 and TRBJ1-2, is GAGVSQSPSNKVTEKGKDVELRCDPISGHTALYWYRQSLGQGLEFLIYFQGNSAPDKSGLPSDRFSAERTGGSVSTLTIQRTQQEDSAVYLCASSLEGQAYGYTFGSGTRLTVV.